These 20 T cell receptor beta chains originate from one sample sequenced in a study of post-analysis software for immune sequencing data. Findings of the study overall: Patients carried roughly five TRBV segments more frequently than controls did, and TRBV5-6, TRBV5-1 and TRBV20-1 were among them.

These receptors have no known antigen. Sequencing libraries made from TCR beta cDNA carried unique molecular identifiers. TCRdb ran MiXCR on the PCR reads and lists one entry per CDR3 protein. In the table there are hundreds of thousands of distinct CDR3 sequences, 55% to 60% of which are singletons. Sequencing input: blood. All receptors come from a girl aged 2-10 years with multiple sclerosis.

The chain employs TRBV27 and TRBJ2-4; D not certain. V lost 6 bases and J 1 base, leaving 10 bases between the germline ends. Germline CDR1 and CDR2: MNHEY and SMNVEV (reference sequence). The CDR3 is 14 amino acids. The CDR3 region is CASSVVGAKNIQYF. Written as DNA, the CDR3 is TGTGCCAGCAGCGTAGTGGGGGCCAAAAACATTCAGTACTTC.

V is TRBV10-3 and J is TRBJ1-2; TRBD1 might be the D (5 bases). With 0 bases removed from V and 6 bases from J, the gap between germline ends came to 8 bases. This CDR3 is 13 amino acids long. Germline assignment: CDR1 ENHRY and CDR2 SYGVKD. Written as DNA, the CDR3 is TGTGCCATCAGTGAGTCGGAGGGGCATGGCTACACCTTC. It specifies CAISESEGHGYTF.

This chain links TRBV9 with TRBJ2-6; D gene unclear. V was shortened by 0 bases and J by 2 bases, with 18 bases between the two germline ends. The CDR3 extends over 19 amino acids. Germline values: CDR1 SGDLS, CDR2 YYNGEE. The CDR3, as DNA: TGTGCCAGCAGCGTAGGACCTGGACGGAATAAGGCTGGGGCCAACGTCCTGACTTTC. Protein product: CASSVGPGRNKAGANVLTF.

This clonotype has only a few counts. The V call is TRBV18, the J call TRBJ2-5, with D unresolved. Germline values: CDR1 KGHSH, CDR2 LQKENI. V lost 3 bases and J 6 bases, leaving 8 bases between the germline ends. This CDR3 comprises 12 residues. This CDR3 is CASSPPSQTQYF. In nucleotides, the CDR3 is TGTGCCAGCTCACCTCCCAGCCAGACCCAGTACTTC. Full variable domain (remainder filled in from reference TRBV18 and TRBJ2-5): NAGVMQNPRHLVRRRGQEARLRCSPMKGHSHVYWYRQLPEEGLKFMVYLQKENIIDESGMPKERFSAEFPKEGPSILRIQQVVRGDSAAYFCASSPPSQTQYFGPGTRLLVL.

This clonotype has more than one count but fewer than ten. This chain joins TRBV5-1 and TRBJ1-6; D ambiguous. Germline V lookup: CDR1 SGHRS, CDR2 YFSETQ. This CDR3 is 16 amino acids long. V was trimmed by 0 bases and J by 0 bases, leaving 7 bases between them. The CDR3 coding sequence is TGCGCCAGCAGCTTGGACGGAAGCTCCTATAATTCACCCCTCCACTTT. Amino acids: CASSLDGSSYNSPLHF.

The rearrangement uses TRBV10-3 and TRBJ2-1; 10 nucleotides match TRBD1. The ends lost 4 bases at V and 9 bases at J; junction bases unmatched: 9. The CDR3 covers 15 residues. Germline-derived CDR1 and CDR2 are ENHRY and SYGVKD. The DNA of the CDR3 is TGTGCCATCAGTGTAGGGACAGGGGCGCTAGGTGAGCAGTTCTTC. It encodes CAISVGTGALGEQFF.

The chain's CDR3 is CASSDSTSRDQETQYF. The CDR3, as DNA: TGTGCCAGCAGTGACTCGACTAGCAGGGACCAAGAGACCCAGTACTTC. The chain couples TRBV6-4 to TRBJ2-5; 7 bases map to TRBD2. Per the germline V gene, CDR1 is MRHNA and CDR2 is SNTAGT. V lost 0 bases and J lost 0; bases outside the gene matches: 4. This CDR3 spans 16 amino acids.

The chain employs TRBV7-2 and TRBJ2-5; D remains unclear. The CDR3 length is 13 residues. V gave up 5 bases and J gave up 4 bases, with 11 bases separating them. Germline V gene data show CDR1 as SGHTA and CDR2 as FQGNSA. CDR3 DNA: TGTGCCAGCAGCATCCATCCTGGAGAGACCCAGTACTTC. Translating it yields CASSIHPGETQYF.

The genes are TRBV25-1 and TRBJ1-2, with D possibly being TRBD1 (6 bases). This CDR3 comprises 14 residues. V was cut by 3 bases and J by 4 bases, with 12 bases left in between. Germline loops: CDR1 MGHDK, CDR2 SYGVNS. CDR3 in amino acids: CASSDRGSSYGYTF. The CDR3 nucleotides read TGTGCCAGCAGTGACAGGGGTTCCAGCTATGGCTACACCTTC.

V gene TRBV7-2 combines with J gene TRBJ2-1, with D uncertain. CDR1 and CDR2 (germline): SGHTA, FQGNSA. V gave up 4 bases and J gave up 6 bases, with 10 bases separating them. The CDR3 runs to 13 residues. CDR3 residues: CASSSGFPNEQFF. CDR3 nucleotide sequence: TGTGCCAGCAGCTCGGGTTTCCCCAATGAGCAGTTCTTC.

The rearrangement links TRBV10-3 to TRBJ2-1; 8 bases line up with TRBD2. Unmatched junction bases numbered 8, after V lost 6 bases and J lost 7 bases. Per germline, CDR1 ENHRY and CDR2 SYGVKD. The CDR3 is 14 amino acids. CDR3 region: CAISPGTRGNEQFF. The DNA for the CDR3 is TGTGCCATCAGCCCCGGGACTAGAGGTAATGAGCAGTTCTTC.

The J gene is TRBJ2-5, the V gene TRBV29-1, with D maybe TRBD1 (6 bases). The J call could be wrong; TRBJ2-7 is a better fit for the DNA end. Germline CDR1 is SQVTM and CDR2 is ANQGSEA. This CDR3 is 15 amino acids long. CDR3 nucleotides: TGCAGCGTTGTGCTCTCCGGGACAAGGGGCCACGAGCAGTACTTC. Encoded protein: CSVVLSGTRGHEQYF.

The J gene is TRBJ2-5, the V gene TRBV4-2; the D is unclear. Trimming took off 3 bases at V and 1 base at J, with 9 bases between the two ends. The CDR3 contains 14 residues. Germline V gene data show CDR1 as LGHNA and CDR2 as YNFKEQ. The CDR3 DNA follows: TGTGCCAGCAGCCAGCCACTACGCCAAGAGACCCAGTACTTC. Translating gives CASSQPLRQETQYF.

CDR3 in amino acids: CSVVGSADYNEQFF. In DNA, the CDR3 is TGCAGCGTTGTGGGCTCGGCGGATTACAATGAGCAGTTCTTC. This rearrangement joins TRBV29-1 to TRBJ2-1; D ambiguous. Trimming shortened V by 4 bases and J by 4 bases, and 14 bases separated the two germline ends. This CDR3 spans 14 amino acids. Germline assignment: CDR1 SQVTM and CDR2 ANQGSEA.

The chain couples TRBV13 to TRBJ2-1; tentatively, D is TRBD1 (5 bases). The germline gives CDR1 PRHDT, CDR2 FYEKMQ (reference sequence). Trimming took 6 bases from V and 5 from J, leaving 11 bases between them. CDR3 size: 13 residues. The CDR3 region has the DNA TGTGCCAGCAGAGCGACAGTTAACAATGAGCAGTTCTTC. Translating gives CASRATVNNEQFF.

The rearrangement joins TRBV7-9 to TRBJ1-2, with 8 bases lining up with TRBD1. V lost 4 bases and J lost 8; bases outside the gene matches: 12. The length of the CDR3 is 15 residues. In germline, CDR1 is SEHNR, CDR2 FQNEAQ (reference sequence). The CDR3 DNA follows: TGTGCCAGCAGCTCGGGGACAGGCCTTGGTGAGGGCTACACCTTC. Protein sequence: CASSSGTGLGEGYTF.

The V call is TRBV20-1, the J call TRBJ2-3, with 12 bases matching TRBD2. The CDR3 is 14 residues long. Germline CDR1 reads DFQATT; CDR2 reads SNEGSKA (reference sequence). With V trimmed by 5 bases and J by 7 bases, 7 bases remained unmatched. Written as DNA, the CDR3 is TGCAGTGCTGTTAGGACTAGCGGGATCCATACGCAGTATTTT. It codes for CSAVRTSGIHTQYF.

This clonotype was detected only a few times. Here the CDR3 reads CASSFRTSGLQETQYF. The CDR3 nucleotides are TGTGCCAGCAGCTTCCGGACTAGCGGGTTACAAGAGACCCAGTACTTC. V gene TRBV7-9 combines with J gene TRBJ2-5, with 11 bases aligning to TRBD2. Germline V lookup: CDR1 SEHNR, CDR2 FQNEAQ (reference sequence). After removal of 3 bases from V and 2 bases from J, the junction contained 5 bases not matched to a gene. The length of the CDR3 is 16 residues.

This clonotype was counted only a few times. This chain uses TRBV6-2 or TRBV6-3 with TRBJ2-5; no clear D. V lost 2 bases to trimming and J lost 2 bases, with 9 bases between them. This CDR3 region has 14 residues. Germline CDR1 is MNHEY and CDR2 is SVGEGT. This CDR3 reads CASSYLTEQETQYF. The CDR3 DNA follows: TGTGCCAGCAGTTACCTAACAGAACAAGAGACCCAGTACTTC.

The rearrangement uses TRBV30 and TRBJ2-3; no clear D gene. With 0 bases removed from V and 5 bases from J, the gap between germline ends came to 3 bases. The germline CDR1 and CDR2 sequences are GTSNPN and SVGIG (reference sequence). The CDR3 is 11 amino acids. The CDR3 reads CAWSVKDTQYF. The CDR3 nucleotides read TGTGCCTGGAGTGTGAAAGATACGCAGTATTTT.